The 2 T cell receptor beta chains presented below share a single source sample, sequenced in a study of tissue T cells after allogeneic stem cell transplantation (dated by TCRdb to 2021 to 2024). The time point label of this sample denotes: mouse harvest day 14 after allogeneic transplant. Mouse grafts consisting of 10^7 T-cell-depleted bone marrow cells combined with 10^6 splenic CD5+ T cells were administered by tail vein injection. The library was prepared using the immunoSEQ multiplex PCR assay. Drawn from immuneACCESS, this table holds only the in-frame rearrangements with V and J called that TCRdb kept. Clones are partly lost; checked studies trace under half to an unresolved V gene and leave the rest unexplained. Recorded for this sample are more than 5,500 clones; under 60% of them occurred a single time. About 15% of the sample is held by the ten biggest clonotypes. The sample comprised gut tissue. The receptors originated from a female BALB/c mouse given C57BL/6 T cells with graft-versus-host disease after an allogeneic hematopoietic cell transplant.

This clone was found a few times. Genes here carry mouse names. CDR3 bases read: TGTGCCAGCAGTAGACAGGACGAACAGTAC. It specifies CASSRQDEQY. The full CDR3 is CASSRQDEQYF. The rearrangement links TRBV26 to TRBJ2-7; tentative D call: TRBD1 (6 bases). The read terminates 1 residue ahead of where the CDR3 ends, so the germline J gene completes it. Trimming cost V 5 bases and J 7 bases, with 9 bases left between them. Germline values: CDR1 KGHPV, CDR2 FQNQEV (reference sequence). CDR3 size: 11 residues.

By share, this clone counts as medium-sized. Gene names denote mouse genes. The missing CDR3 end, 1 residue past where the read stops, is filled in from the germline J gene. The V and J genes are TRBV26 and TRBJ2-7; 7 bases agree with TRBD1. Germline trimming cut 1 base from V and 4 bases from J; bases unmatched to any gene: 1. The CDR3 contains 13 residues. Germline CDR1 KGHPV, CDR2 FQNQEV (reference sequence). CDR3 amino acids: CASSLWDRYEQYF. The sequenced part of the CDR3 DNA is TGTGCCAGCAGTCTGTGGGACAGATATGAACAGTAC. The whole variable domain, remainder taken from reference TRBV26 and TRBJ2-7, is NSKVIQTPRYLVKGQGQKAKMRCIPEKGHPVVFWYQQNKNNEFKFLINFQNQEVLQQIDMTEKRFSAECPSNSPCSLEIQSSEAGDSALYLCASSLWDRYEQYFGPGTRLTVL.